Following are 24 T cell receptor beta chains from one sample sequenced in a study of cytomegalovirus exposure and HLA in healthy donors. In the PCR, 60 Vbeta and 13 Jbeta primers were used. Measured with immunoSEQ multiplex PCR; TCRdb has only the in-frame clones, and not every one. The data hold roughly 130,000 clones, with roughly 74% observed a single time. The sequencing input was PBMCs. These receptors were taken from a woman between 45 and 65 years old in good health and CMV-seropositive.

The chain recombines TRBV4-2 with TRBJ2-3, with 7 bases identical to TRBD2. V was clipped by 1 base and J by 0 bases; unmatched bases: 7. Germline V lookup: CDR1 LGHNA, CDR2 YNFKEQ. This CDR3 comprises 17 residues. This chain's CDR3 is CASSQGVLAESTDTQYF. As DNA, the CDR3 is TGTGCCAGCAGCCAAGGTGTTCTAGCGGAAAGCACAGATACGCAGTATTTT.

This clone was recorded once. The rearrangement joins TRBV11-3 to TRBJ2-7; D not certain. Germline V gene data show CDR1 as SGHNT and CDR2 as YENEEA. Trimming pared 5 bases from V and 5 bases from J, leaving 10 bases between. The CDR3 length is 12 residues. The CDR3 DNA is TGTGCCAGCAGCCACTCCCTTCACGAGCAGTACTTC. It is translated as CASSHSLHEQYF.

V gene TRBV4-2 combines with J gene TRBJ1-4, with a weak D call TRBD1 (6 bases). The CDR3 is 17 residues long. Germline V lookup: CDR1 LGHNA, CDR2 YNFKEQ. The V and J ends lost 0 bases and 2 bases respectively, with 13 bases between them. The CDR3 nucleotides are TGTGCCAGCAGCCAAGATACCCGGACAGTCACTAATGAAAAACTGTTTTTT. Protein product: CASSQDTRTVTNEKLFF.

This clone has only one observation. This rearrangement joins TRBV29-1 to TRBJ2-3; 7 nucleotides agree with TRBD2. Germline lookup yields CDR1 SQVTM and CDR2 ANQGSEA. The CDR3 runs 14 residues. V trimming: 0 bases; J trimming: 5 bases; junction bases outside the gene matches: 5. The CDR3 coding sequence is TGCAGCGTTGAAGATACTGCGGGGGTAGATACGCAGTATTTT. Its protein is CSVEDTAGVDTQYF.

This clone was seen only a few times. V is TRBV25-1 and J is TRBJ2-1, with D unclear. The germline gives CDR1 MGHDK, CDR2 SYGVNS. CDR3 size: 10 residues. Trimming took 7 bases from V and 9 from J, leaving 7 bases between them. CDR3 sequence (DNA): TGTGCCAGCAAGGAGACTGAGCAGTTCTTC. Translated: CASKETEQFF.

This sequence joins TRBV7-2 and TRBJ2-2; D possibly corresponds to TRBD1 (6 bases). From germline, CDR1 is SGHTA and CDR2 FQGNSA. The length of the CDR3 is 14 residues. Trimming took off 5 bases at V and 1 base at J, with 8 bases between the two ends. The CDR3 DNA is TGTGCCAGCAGCACGGGACAGAACACCGGGGAGCTGTTTTTT. Its translation is CASSTGQNTGELFF.

This clone came up a few times. The rearrangement uses TRBV27 and TRBJ2-7; D is unresolved. V was pared by 8 bases and J by 6 bases, with 23 bases between. Germline V gene data show CDR1 as MNHEY and CDR2 as SMNVEV (reference sequence). CDR3 length: 15 residues. Here the CDR3 reads CASSPPPGPFIEQYF. The CDR3 DNA sequence: TGTGCCAGCTCCCCCCCGCCGGGTCCGTTTATCGAGCAGTACTTC.

The sample holds a few counts of this clone. The chain recombines TRBV9 with TRBJ2-5, with 12 positions matching TRBD2. The CDR3 has 16 amino acids. Germline loops: CDR1 SGDLS, CDR2 YYNGEE. The V gene end was trimmed by 4 bases and the J gene end by 5 bases; junction bases not matched to a gene: 9. CDR3 nucleotides: TGTGCCAGCAGCACCCGTGCGCTAGCGGGGGGGGAGACCCAGTACTTC. Its protein is CASSTRALAGGETQYF.

In regard to this clone: Sequence at one end of the junction differs from germline and may be a read error. The chain has TRBV7-2 and TRBJ2-5; 9 nucleotides agree with TRBD2. The CDR3 runs 16 residues. Germline CDR1 reads SGHTA; CDR2 reads FQGNSA. The CDR3 DNA sequence: TGTGCCTGCAGCTTAACTCCAGCGGGGGGATTAGAGACCCAGTACTTC. Protein product: CACSLTPAGGLETQYF.

Only one count was recorded for this clone. The rearrangement joins TRBV10-3 to TRBJ2-7; 7 nucleotides line up with TRBD1. Unmatched junction bases numbered 2, after V lost 3 bases and J lost 9 bases. Germline V gene sequence: CDR1 ENHRY, CDR2 SYGVKD. The CDR3 contains 11 residues. The CDR3 sequence: CAISEGDRQYF. The CDR3 bases are TGTGCCATCAGTGAAGGGGACAGGCAGTACTTC.

The genes are TRBV4-1 and TRBJ1-2; 7 nucleotides agree with TRBD1. The V gene's germline CDR1 is MGHRA and CDR2 YSYEKL. With V trimmed by 4 bases and J by 3 bases, 11 bases remained unmatched. The CDR3 has 16 amino acids. The CDR3 protein is CASSPRQGFPDYGYTF. The CDR3 DNA reads as TGCGCCAGCAGCCCTAGACAGGGCTTCCCCGACTATGGCTACACCTTC.

This chain links TRBV5-1 with TRBJ2-3; TRBD2 matches 15 bases. CDR1 and CDR2 from the germline V gene are SGHRS and YFSETQ. With V trimmed by 4 bases and J by 0 bases, 6 bases remained unmatched. The CDR3 is 18 amino acids. CDR3 in amino acids: CASSPGLAGGSSTDTQYF. In DNA form, the CDR3 reads TGCGCCAGCAGCCCGGGACTAGCGGGGGGTTCTAGCACAGATACGCAGTATTTT.

The V call is TRBV5-6, the J call TRBJ1-2; maybe TRBD1 (6 bases). Per the germline V gene, CDR1 is SGHDT and CDR2 is YYEEEE. CDR3 length equals 12 residues. The V gene lost 1 base and the J gene lost 8 bases, with 9 bases spanning the gap. The CDR3 nucleotides are TGTGCCAGCAGCTTGAAACAGGGCGGCTACACCTTC. This sequence encodes CASSLKQGGYTF.

The chain links TRBV6-5 to TRBJ1-3; TRBD1 might be the D (6 bases). Looked up from germline, CDR1 is MNHEY and CDR2 is SVGAGI. The CDR3 is 15 amino acids. V was cut by 6 bases and J by 2 bases, with 14 bases left in between. This CDR3 is CASRLTGTTGNTIYF. In DNA form, the CDR3 reads TGTGCCAGCAGATTAACCGGGACAACTGGAAACACCATATATTTT.

The chain joins TRBV9 to TRBJ1-3; D is ambiguous. V was cut by 0 bases and J by 4 bases, with 8 bases left in between. The germline gives CDR1 SGDLS, CDR2 YYNGEE. CDR3 size: 14 residues. The CDR3 loop reads CASSVGGYGNTIYF. For the CDR3, the DNA is TGTGCCAGCAGCGTAGGAGGTTACGGAAACACCATATATTTT. Looking up the rest from reference TRBV9 and TRBJ1-3 gives the full variable domain: DSGVTQTPKHLITATGQRVTLRCSPRSGDLSVYWYQQSLDQGLQFLIQYYNGEERAKGNILERFSAQQFPDLHSELNLSSLELGDSALYFCASSVGGYGNTIYFGEGSWLTVV.

The chain has TRBV6-4 and TRBJ2-3; TRBD1 agrees at 11 bases. Germline-derived CDR1 and CDR2 are MRHNA and SNTAGT. With V trimmed by 6 bases and J by 4 bases, 6 bases remained unmatched. The CDR3 totals 15 residues. The chain's CDR3 is CASRGRDRGSDTQYF. In nucleotides, the CDR3 is TGTGCCAGCAGGGGCCGGGACAGGGGGTCAGATACGCAGTATTTT.

The V call is TRBV11-2, the J call TRBJ2-7; 15 positions agree with TRBD2. This CDR3 has 14 residues. Germline assignment: CDR1 SGHAT and CDR2 FQNNGV. V dropped 5 bases and J dropped 12; count of bases not matched to a gene: 8. CDR3 nucleotides: TGTGCCAGCAGCCCAACCGGGACTAGCGGGGGGACGTACTTC. It is translated as CASSPTGTSGGTYF.

The V and J genes are TRBV7-8 and TRBJ2-3; TRBD2 matches 12 bases. There are 15 residues in the CDR3. Trimming at V came to 5 bases and at J to 8 bases, leaving 8 bases not matched to a gene. From germline, CDR1 is SGHVS and CDR2 FQNEAQ. The CDR3 sequence: CASSALAGGPGTQYF. The CDR3 region has the DNA TGTGCCAGCAGCGCACTAGCGGGGGGCCCAGGTACGCAGTATTTT.

The chain combines TRBV6-5 with TRBJ1-5; D is unclear. Germline V gives CDR1 MNHEY, CDR2 SVGAGI. The CDR3 is 13 amino acids. The germline V and J ends were trimmed by 4 bases and 4 bases, with 8 bases remaining between them. The CDR3 protein is CASSFGSNQPQHF. DNA of the CDR3: TGTGCCAGCAGTTTCGGGTCGAATCAGCCCCAGCATTTT.

The chain employs TRBV7-6 and TRBJ2-3; 7 bases are a match to TRBD1. The V and J ends lost 5 bases and 5 bases, in that order; junction bases with no gene match: 7. The CDR3 runs 14 residues. CDR1 is SGHVS, CDR2 FNYEAQ, per germline. The CDR3 protein is CASSETGRGDTQYF. The CDR3 bases are TGTGCCAGCAGCGAGACAGGGCGTGGAGATACGCAGTATTTT.

The V call is TRBV30, the J call TRBJ2-5; no clear D. The J call may be faulty, since TRBJ2-7 better matches the DNA end. Germline CDR1 is GTSNPN and CDR2 is SVGIG (reference sequence). This CDR3 is 12 amino acids long. CDR3: CAWTPITYEQYF. For the CDR3, the DNA is TGTGCCTGGACTCCCATCACCTACGAGCAGTACTTC.

The V call is TRBV6-1, the J call TRBJ1-1; D is uncertain. This CDR3 has 11 amino acids. V gave up 2 bases and J gave up 7 bases, with 5 bases separating them. Germline V gene sequence: CDR1 MNHNS, CDR2 SASEGT. CDR3 coding DNA: TGTGCCAGCAGTGAACAGCGTGAAGCTTTCTTT. It translates to CASSEQREAFF.

The gene calls are TRBV21-1 and TRBJ1-1; TRBD1 is the table's D call, not checked against the DNA. TRBV21-1 constitutes a pseudogene. The CDR3 length is 13 residues. The CDR3 DNA follows: TGTGCCAGCAGCACCCGGGACATCCCGATGGCTTTCTTT. Residues: CASSTRDIPMAFF.

The chain uses TRBV6-5 and TRBJ1-1; D is ambiguous. The germline V gene encodes CDR1 MNHEY and CDR2 SVGAGI. The germline V and J ends were trimmed by 6 bases and 11 bases, with 16 bases remaining between them. CDR3 length equals 12 residues. CDR3 loop: CASRRSGGRAFF. CDR3 bases: TGTGCCAGCAGGCGAAGTGGAGGTCGGGCTTTCTTT.